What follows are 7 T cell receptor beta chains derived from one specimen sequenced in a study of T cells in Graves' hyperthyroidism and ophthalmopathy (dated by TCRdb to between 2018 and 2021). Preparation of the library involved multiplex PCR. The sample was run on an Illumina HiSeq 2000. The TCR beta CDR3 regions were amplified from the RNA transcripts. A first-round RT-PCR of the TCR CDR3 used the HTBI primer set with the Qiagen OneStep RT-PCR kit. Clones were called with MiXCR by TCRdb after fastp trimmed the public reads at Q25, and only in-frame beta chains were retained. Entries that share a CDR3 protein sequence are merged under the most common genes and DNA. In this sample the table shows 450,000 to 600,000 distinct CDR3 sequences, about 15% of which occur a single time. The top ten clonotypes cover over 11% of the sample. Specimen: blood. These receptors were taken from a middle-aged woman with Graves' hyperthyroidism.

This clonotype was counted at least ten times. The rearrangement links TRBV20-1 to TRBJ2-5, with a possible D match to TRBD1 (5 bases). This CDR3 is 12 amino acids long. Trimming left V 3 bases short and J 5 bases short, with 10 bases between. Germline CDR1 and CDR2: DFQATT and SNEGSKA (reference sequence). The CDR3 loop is CSARQGSETQYF. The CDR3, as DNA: TGCAGTGCTAGGCAGGGCTCGGAGACCCAGTACTTC.

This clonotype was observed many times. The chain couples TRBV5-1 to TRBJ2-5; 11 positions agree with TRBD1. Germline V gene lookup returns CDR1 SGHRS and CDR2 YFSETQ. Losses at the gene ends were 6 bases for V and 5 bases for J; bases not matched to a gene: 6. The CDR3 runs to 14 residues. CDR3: CASNPGTGGETQYF. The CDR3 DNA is TGCGCCAGCAACCCCGGGACAGGGGGGGAGACCCAGTACTTC.

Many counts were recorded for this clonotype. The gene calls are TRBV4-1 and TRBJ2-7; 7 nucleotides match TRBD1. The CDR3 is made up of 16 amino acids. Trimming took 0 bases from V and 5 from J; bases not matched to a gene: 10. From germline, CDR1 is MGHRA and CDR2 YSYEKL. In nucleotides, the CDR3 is TGCGCCAGCAGCCAAGATACAGCGACAGGGAAGGACGAGCAGTACTTC. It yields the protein CASSQDTATGKDEQYF.

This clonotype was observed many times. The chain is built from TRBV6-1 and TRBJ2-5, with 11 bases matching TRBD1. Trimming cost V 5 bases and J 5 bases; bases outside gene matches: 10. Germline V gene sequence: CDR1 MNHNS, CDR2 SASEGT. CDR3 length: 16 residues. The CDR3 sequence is CASSYGQGAFEETQYF. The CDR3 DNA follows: TGTGCCAGCAGTTATGGACAGGGGGCTTTTGAGGAGACCCAGTACTTC.

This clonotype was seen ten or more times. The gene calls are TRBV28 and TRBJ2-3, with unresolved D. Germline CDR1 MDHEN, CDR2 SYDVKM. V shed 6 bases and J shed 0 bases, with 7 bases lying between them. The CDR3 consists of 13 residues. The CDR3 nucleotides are TGTGCCAGCAGGTGGGCTAGCACAGATACGCAGTATTTT. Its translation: CASRWASTDTQYF. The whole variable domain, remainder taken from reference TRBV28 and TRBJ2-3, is DVKVTQSSRYLVKRTGEKVFLECVQDMDHENMFWYRQDPGLGLRLIYFSYDVKMKEKGDIPEGYSVSREKKERFSLILESASTNQTSMYLCASRWASTDTQYFGPGTRLTVL.

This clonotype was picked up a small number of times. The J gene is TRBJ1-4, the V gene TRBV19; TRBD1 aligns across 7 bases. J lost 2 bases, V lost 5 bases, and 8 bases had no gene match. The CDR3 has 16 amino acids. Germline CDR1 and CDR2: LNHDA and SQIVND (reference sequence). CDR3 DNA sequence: TGTGCCAGTAGTGTTCTTCCGGGACAGACTAATGAAAAACTGTTTTTT. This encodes CASSVLPGQTNEKLFF.

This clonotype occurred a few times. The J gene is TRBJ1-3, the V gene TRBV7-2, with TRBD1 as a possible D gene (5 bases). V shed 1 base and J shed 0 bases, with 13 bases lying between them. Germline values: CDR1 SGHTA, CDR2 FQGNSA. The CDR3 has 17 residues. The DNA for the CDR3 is TGTGCCAGCAGCTTAGAGGCGGCGGGGCTCTCTGGAAACACCATATATTTT. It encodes CASSLEAAGLSGNTIYF.